This note documents a single T cell receptor beta chain sequence. Antigen: not known. V lost 1 base and J lost 7; bases outside the gene matches: 4. This CDR3 comprises 15 residues. CDR1 and CDR2 from the germline V gene are MGHRA and YSYEKL. From the PCR reads, TCRdb called clonotypes with MiXCR, one entry per CDR3 protein. The sample includes 460,000 or so distinct CDR3 sequences, 20% to 25% of them seen just once. The data belong to a study of molecular identifiers for immune sequencing clone quantification. Broader study findings: Clones carrying above 20 RNA copies accounted for over 97% of effector molecules, under 1% in naive cells. Highly expanded clone sizes could be underestimated by identical TCR molecules that share a barcode. Spiked Jurkat TCR RNA equal to one cell could reportedly be picked out among 940,000 or so naive cells.

Sequences were obtained from naive CD8+ T cells from blood, with Jurkat cell RNA spiked in. As for subset: FACS-sorted CD8+CD4-CCR7+CD45RA+ naive T cells. The source is a human donor in good health. Some libraries in this study had Jurkat cell RNA spiked in. The chain combines TRBV4-1 with TRBJ2-2; 9 bases fit TRBD1. This CDR3 is CASSQADRGIGELFF. CDR3 DNA: TGCGCCAGCAGCCAAGCGGACAGGGGAATCGGGGAGCTGTTTTTT.